This T cell receptor (beta chain) comes out of a study of cytomegalovirus exposure and HLA in healthy donors. General study points: Generally TCR sequences proved uncommon, though certain public TCRs appeared in numerous donors. Later work associated roughly 17,000 TCR beta sequences with HLA alleles at 0.05 false discovery rate. TRBV6-2, TRBV6-3 and other indistinguishable V segments were excluded. Further analysis, carried out later, found HLA-associated TCR beta chains more clonally expanded than equally common other chains.

The CDR3 runs 15 residues. V shed 2 bases and J shed 7 bases, with 15 bases lying between them. Germline V gene data show CDR1 as MDHEN and CDR2 as SYDVKM. Vbeta (60) and Jbeta (13) primers were used in the PCR. Profiling relied on immunoSEQ multiplex PCR, and the TCRdb table lists in-frame clones only, not all of them. This table holds 170,000 or so clones, roughly 78% found once. This clone was observed a handful of times. As yet, its antigen is unknown. This TCR was sampled from a woman aged 45-65 years in good health and CMV-seropositive. The V call is TRBV28, the J call TRBJ1-5, with D tentatively TRBD1 (6 bases). Sequenced input: PBMCs. Written as DNA, the CDR3 is TGTGCCAGCAGTTTAGGCTTGGGGGCCTGGCAGCCCCAGCATTTT. Translating it yields CASSLGLGAWQPQHF.